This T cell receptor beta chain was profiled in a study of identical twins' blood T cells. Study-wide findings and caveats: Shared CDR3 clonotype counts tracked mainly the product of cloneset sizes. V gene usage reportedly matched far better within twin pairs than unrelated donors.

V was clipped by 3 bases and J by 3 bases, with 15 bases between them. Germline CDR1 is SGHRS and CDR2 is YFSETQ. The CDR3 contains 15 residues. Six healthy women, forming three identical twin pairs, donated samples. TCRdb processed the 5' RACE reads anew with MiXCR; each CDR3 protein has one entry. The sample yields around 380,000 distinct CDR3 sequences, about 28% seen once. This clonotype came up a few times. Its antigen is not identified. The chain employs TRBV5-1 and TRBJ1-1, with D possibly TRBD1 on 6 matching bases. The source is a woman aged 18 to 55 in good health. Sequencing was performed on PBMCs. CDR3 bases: TGCGCCAGCAGCTCCCTTACAGGGTCGGACACTGAAGCTTTCTTT. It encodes CASSSLTGSDTEAFF. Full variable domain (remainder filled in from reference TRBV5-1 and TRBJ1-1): KAGVTQTPRYLIKTRGQQVTLSCSPISGHRSVSWYQQTPGQGLQFLFEYFSETQRNKGNFPGRFSGRQFSNSRSEMNVSTLELGDSALYLCASSSLTGSDTEAFFGQGTRLTVV.